The present T cell receptor beta chain was sequenced within a study of OX40 agonist ivuxolimab in advanced cancers. Looked up from germline, CDR1 is SGHRS and CDR2 is YFSETQ. Germline trimming cut 3 bases from V and 6 bases from J; bases unmatched to any gene: 7. The CDR3 spans 14 residues. Profiling relied on immunoSEQ multiplex PCR, and the TCRdb table lists in-frame clones only, not all of them. The sample includes 45,000 to 60,000 clones, around nine tenths of them seen just once. V gene TRBV5-1 combines with J gene TRBJ2-7, with 9 bases aligning to TRBD2. This TCR was recovered from an adult with an advanced solid tumor such as melanoma, head and neck, liver or kidney cancer. The sample in question was CD4+ or CD8+ T cells sorted from blood, obtained in a trial of the OX40 agonist ivuxolimab. DNA of the CDR3: TGCGCCAGCAGCTGGGGACTAGCCAATTCCGAGCAGTACTTC. This codes for CASSWGLANSEQYF.